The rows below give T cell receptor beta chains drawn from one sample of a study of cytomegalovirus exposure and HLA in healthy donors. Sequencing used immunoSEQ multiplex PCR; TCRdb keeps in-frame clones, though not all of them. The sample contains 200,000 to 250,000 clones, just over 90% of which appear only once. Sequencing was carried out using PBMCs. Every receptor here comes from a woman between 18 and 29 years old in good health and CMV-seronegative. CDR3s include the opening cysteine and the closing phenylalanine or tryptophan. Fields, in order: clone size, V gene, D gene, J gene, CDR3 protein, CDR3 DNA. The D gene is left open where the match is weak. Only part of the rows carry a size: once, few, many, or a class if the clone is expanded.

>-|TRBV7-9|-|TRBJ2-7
CASSPDSNSYEQYF
TGTGCCAGCAGCCCGGACAGCAACTCCTACGAGCAGTACTTC
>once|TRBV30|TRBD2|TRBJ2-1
CAWSSGSGNDEQFF
TGTGCCTGGAGTAGCGGGAGCGGGAACGATGAGCAGTTCTTC
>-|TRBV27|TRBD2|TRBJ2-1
CATTSGGNEQFF
TGTGCCACCACTAGCGGGGGCAATGAGCAGTTCTTC
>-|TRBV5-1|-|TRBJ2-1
CASSYLDSRDNEQFF
TGCGCCAGCAGCTATCTGGACAGCAGGGACAATGAGCAGTTCTTC
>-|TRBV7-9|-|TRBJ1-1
CASSSTGLNTEAFF
TGTGCCAGCAGCTCGACGGGTTTAAACACTGAAGCTTTCTTT
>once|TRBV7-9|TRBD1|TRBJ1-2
CASSLGDSYGYTF
TGTGCCAGCAGCTTAGGGGACAGCTATGGCTACACCTTC
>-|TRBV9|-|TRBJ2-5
CASTAEGREETQYF
TGTGCCAGCACGGCGGAGGGCAGAGAAGAGACCCAGTACTTC
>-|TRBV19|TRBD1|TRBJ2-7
CASSHKIRDRFGSYEQYF
TGTGCCAGTAGTCATAAAATCCGGGACAGGTTCGGCTCCTACGAGCAGTACTTC
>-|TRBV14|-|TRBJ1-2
CASSRTDGYGYTF
TGTGCCAGCAGCCGGACAGACGGGTATGGCTACACCTTC
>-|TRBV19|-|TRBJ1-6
CASSIEPGRGSPLHF
TGTGCCAGTAGTATAGAGCCAGGTCGTGGTTCACCCCTCCACTTT
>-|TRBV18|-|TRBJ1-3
CASSLGDTIYF
TGTGCCAGCTCACTTGGAGACACCATATATTTT
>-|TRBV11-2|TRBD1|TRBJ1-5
CASSLGQGNQPQHF
TGTGCCAGCAGCTTGGGACAGGGGAATCAGCCCCAGCATTTT
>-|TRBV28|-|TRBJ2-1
CASTPSRRLSNEQFF
TGTGCCAGCACCCCCTCCCGACGACTCTCCAATGAGCAGTTCTTC
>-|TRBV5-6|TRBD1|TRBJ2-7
CASTADRGSSYEQYF
TGTGCCAGCACCGCCGACAGGGGGAGCTCCTACGAGCAGTACTTC
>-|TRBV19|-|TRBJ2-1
CASSIEVAVSLRNEQFF
TGTGCCAGTAGTATAGAAGTAGCGGTGAGCCTAAGGAATGAGCAGTTCTTC
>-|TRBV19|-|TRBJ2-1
CASSITLWTDNEQFF
TGTGCCAGTAGTATCACCCTCTGGACAGACAATGAGCAGTTCTTC
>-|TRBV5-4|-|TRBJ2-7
CASSVDIEQYF
TGTGCCAGCAGCGTAGATATCGAGCAGTACTTC
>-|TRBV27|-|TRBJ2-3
CASSSTGGGRDTQYF
TGTGCCAGCAGTTCGACCGGAGGCGGACGAGATACGCAGTATTTT
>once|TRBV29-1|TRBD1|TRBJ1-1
CSVEGGTASNTEAFF
TGCAGCGTTGAAGGGGGGACAGCCTCGAACACTGAAGCTTTCTTT
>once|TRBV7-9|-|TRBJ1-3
CASSLDSPRTASGNTIYF
TGTGCCAGCAGCTTGGATTCCCCTAGGACAGCCTCTGGAAACACCATATATTTT
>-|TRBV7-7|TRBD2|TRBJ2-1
CASSSLGGREEQFF
TGTGCCAGCAGCTCCCTCGGCGGGAGGGAGGAGCAGTTCTTC
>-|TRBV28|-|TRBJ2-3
CASRAWRSGTDTQYF
TGTGCCAGCAGGGCGTGGCGGTCGGGGACAGATACGCAGTATTTT
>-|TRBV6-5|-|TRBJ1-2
CASSYSRGLGGYTF
TGTGCCAGCAGTTACTCACGGGGGTTGGGTGGCTACACCTTC
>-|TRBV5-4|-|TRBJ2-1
CASSLAASDYSYNEQFF
TGTGCCAGCAGCTTGGCGGCTAGCGACTACTCCTACAATGAGCAGTTCTTC
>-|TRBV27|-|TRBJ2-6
CASSLMGSGWTATSGANVLTF
TGTGCCAGCAGTTTAATGGGTAGCGGCTGGACTGCGACCTCTGGGGCCAACGTCCTGACTTTC
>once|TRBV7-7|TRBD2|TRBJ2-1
CASSLSRLAGDNEQFF
TGTGCCAGCAGCTTATCCCGACTAGCGGGAGACAATGAGCAGTTCTTC
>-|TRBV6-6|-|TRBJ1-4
CASSYLDVTNEKLFF
TGTGCCAGCAGTTACTTAGATGTAACTAATGAAAAACTGTTTTTT
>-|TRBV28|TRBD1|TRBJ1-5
CASSARQGAGNQPQHF
TGTGCCAGCAGTGCACGGCAGGGGGCTGGCAATCAGCCCCAGCATTTT
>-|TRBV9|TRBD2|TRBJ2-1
CASSVGTSGTEQFF
TGTGCCAGCAGCGTGGGGACTAGCGGGACTGAGCAGTTCTTC
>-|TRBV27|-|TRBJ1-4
CASSTDRNEKLFF
TGTGCCAGCAGTACGGACAGAAATGAAAAACTGTTTTTT
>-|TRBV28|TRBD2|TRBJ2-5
CASNLGLAGVETQYF
TGTGCCAGCAACCTCGGTCTAGCGGGAGTAGAGACCCAGTACTTC
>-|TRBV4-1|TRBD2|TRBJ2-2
CASSQDLIAGVNGELFF
TGCGCCAGCAGCCAAGATTTGATAGCGGGAGTGAACGGGGAGCTGTTTTTT
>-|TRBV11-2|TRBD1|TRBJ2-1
CASSYYRDRSSNEQFF
TGTGCCAGCAGCTATTACCGGGACAGGTCCTCGAATGAGCAGTTCTTC
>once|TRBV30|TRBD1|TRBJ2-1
CAWGPGTGRIEQFF
TGTGCCTGGGGCCCCGGGACAGGGAGGATTGAGCAGTTCTTC
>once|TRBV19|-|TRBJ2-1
CASGLRAKHNEQFF
TGTGCCAGTGGATTGCGGGCGAAACACAATGAGCAGTTCTTC
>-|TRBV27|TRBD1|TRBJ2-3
CASSVTGVEWLDTQYF
TGTGCCAGCAGTGTGACAGGGGTAGAATGGTTAGATACGCAGTATTTT
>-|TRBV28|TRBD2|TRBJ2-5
CASSLAGGPMETQYF
TGTGCCAGCAGTCTAGCGGGAGGGCCTATGGAGACCCAGTACTTC
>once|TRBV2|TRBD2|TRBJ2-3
CASSEGGLAGGLPWDTQYF
TGTGCCAGCAGTGAAGGGGGACTAGCGGGAGGACTGCCGTGGGATACGCAGTATTTT
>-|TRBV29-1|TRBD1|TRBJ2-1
CSVEAVRGAGGSNEQFF
TGCAGCGTTGAAGCTGTAAGGGGAGCAGGGGGTAGTAATGAGCAGTTCTTC
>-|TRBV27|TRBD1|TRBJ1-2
CASSRERGQNYGYTF
TGTGCCAGCAGTCGGGAGAGGGGGCAGAACTATGGCTACACCTTC
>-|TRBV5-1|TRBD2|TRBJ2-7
CASSTSGRLRGEQYF
TGCGCCAGCAGTACTAGCGGGAGGTTACGCGGCGAGCAGTACTTC
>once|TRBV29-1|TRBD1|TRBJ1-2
CSEQGLNGYTF
TGCAGCGAACAGGGGCTTAATGGCTACACCTTC
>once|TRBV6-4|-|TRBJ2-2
CASSEFSGTGELFF
TGTGCCAGCAGTGAATTTTCGGGGACCGGGGAGCTGTTTTTT
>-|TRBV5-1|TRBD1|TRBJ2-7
CASSPGTAFNYEQYF
TGCGCCAGCAGCCCCGGGACAGCCTTCAACTACGAGCAGTACTTC
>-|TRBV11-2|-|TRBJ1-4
CASSPAGEKLFF
TGTGCCAGCAGCCCGGCGGGGGAAAAACTGTTTTTT